Shown below are 6 T cell receptor beta chains from a single sample sequenced in a study of identifying expanded T cells in peripheral blood. The repertoire was sequenced with immunoSEQ multiplex PCR; TCRdb's copy has only in-frame clones and lacks some. The sample lists approximately 130,000 clones; about 88% were seen once. The source material was blood. Receptors originate from a person aged 18 to 75 in good health.

The gene calls are TRBV19 and TRBJ2-7, with 7 bases that match TRBD1. The V and J ends lost 6 bases and 0 bases, in that order; junction bases with no gene match: 5. The CDR3 runs 14 residues. Per germline, CDR1 LNHDA and CDR2 SQIVND (reference sequence). The CDR3 here is CASRMTGSSYEQYF. The CDR3 bases are TGTGCCAGTAGAATGACAGGGAGCTCCTACGAGCAGTACTTC. Looking up the rest from reference TRBV19 and TRBJ2-7 gives the full variable domain: DGGITQSPKYLFRKEGQNVTLSCEQNLNHDAMYWYRQDPGQGLRLIYYSQIVNDFQKGDIAEGYSVSREKKESFPLTVTSAQKNPTAFYLCASRMTGSSYEQYFGPGTRLTVT.

The V and J genes are TRBV6-6 and TRBJ2-5; 8 nucleotides line up with TRBD2. Per germline, CDR1 MNHNY and CDR2 SVGAGI (reference sequence). This CDR3 spans 15 amino acids. Trimming at V came to 2 bases and at J to 2 bases, leaving 4 bases not matched to a gene. The CDR3: CASSYVSGGQETQYF. The CDR3 bases are TGTGCCAGCAGTTACGTGAGCGGGGGTCAAGAGACCCAGTACTTC.

This clone was recorded a few times. V gene TRBV5-1 combines with J gene TRBJ2-1; D remains ambiguous. V lost 0 bases to trimming and J lost 8 bases, with 9 bases between them. Germline-derived CDR1 and CDR2 are SGHRS and YFSETQ. The CDR3 extends over 13 amino acids. As DNA, the CDR3 is TGCGCCAGCAGCTTGGGGCGAGGCGATGAGCAGTTCTTC. Amino acids: CASSLGRGDEQFF.

The CDR3 nucleotides read TGTGCCAGCAGCGGTGGAGGACTAGAGTCGTCAGATACGCAGTATTTT. It is translated as CASSGGGLESSDTQYF. The genes are TRBV4-2 and TRBJ2-3, with 7 nucleotides matching TRBD2. With V trimmed by 5 bases and J by 4 bases, 12 bases remained unmatched. Germline CDR1 and CDR2: LGHNA and YNFKEQ. The CDR3 loop spans 16 amino acids.

This chain connects TRBV9 to TRBJ2-1, with TRBD2 matching over 8 bases. CDR1 SGDLS and CDR2 YYNGEE come from the germline V gene. With V trimmed by 6 bases and J by 0 bases, 5 bases remained unmatched. The CDR3 extends over 15 amino acids. The CDR3 is CASTPRGGSYNEQFF. The CDR3 bases are TGTGCCAGCACCCCTCGGGGGGGCTCCTACAATGAGCAGTTCTTC. Filled out from reference TRBV9 and TRBJ2-1, the complete variable domain reads DSGVTQTPKHLITATGQRVTLRCSPRSGDLSVYWYQQSLDQGLQFLIQYYNGEERAKGNILERFSAQQFPDLHSELNLSSLELGDSALYFCASTPRGGSYNEQFFGPGTRLTVL.

The chain has TRBV2 and TRBJ1-2; D is ambiguous. The V gene's germline CDR1 is SNHLY and CDR2 FYNNEI. This CDR3 spans 12 amino acids. V gave up 9 bases and J gave up 1 base, with 9 bases separating them. The CDR3 loop is CASRGINYGYTF. Here the CDR3 DNA reads TGTGCCAGTCGGGGAATTAACTATGGCTACACCTTC.